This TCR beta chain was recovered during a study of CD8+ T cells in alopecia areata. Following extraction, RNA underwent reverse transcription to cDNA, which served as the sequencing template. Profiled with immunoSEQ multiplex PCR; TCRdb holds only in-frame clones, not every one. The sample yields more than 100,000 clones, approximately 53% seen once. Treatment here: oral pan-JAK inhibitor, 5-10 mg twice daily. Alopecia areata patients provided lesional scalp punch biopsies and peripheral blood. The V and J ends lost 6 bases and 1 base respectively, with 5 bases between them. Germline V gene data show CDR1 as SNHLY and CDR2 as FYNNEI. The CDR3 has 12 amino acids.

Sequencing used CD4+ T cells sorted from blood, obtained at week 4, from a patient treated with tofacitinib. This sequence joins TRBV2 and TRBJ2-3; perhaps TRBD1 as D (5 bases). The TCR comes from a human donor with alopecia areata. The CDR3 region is CASRQGTDTQYF. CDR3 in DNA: TGTGCCAGCAGACAGGGCACAGATACGCAGTATTTT.